Following are 31 T cell receptor beta chains from one sample sequenced in a study of OX40 agonist ivuxolimab in advanced cancers. This table comes from immunoSEQ multiplex PCR, and its TCRdb copy is limited to in-frame clones, with some not included. In the table there are tens of thousands of clones, 80% of which are singletons. Source: CD4+ or CD8+ T cells sorted from blood, taken in a trial of the OX40 agonist ivuxolimab. The receptors stem from an adult with an advanced solid tumor such as melanoma, head and neck, liver or kidney cancer.

The CDR3 region has the DNA TGTGCCAGCAGTTTGGTACAGGAGAACACTGAAGCTTTCTTT. Amino acids: CASSLVQENTEAFF. V gene TRBV28 combines with J gene TRBJ1-1, with a possible D match to TRBD1 (5 bases). The CDR3 has 14 amino acids. From germline, CDR1 is MDHEN and CDR2 SYDVKM. Trimming cost V 3 bases and J 1 base, with 9 bases left between them.

This rearrangement joins TRBV27 to TRBJ2-3; no clear D gene. The CDR3 contains 17 residues. The V gene lost 5 bases and the J gene lost 1 base, with 19 bases spanning the gap. Germline CDR1 reads MNHEY; CDR2 reads SMNVEV (reference sequence). The CDR3 here is CASSSKRTGTRTDTQYF. The CDR3 nucleotides are TGTGCCAGCAGTAGCAAAAGGACCGGTACTCGCACAGATACGCAGTATTTT.

The V and J genes are TRBV6-1 and TRBJ2-7, with D tentatively TRBD1 (5 bases). Germline CDR1 and CDR2: MNHNS and SASEGT. With 1 base removed from V and 0 bases from J, the gap between germline ends came to 7 bases. The CDR3 contains 14 residues. As DNA, the CDR3 is TGTGCCAGCAGTGAAGACAGGAGCTCCTACGAGCAGTACTTC. The encoded protein is CASSEDRSSYEQYF.

J is TRBJ1-5 and V is TRBV27; D ambiguous. Germline V lookup: CDR1 MNHEY, CDR2 SMNVEV (reference sequence). V lost 5 bases and J lost 3, with 17 bases in between. This CDR3 is 16 amino acids long. The CDR3 nucleotides read TGTGCCAGCAGTCCCTGGGGATCTCGAGCCAATCAGCCCCAGCATTTT. It specifies CASSPWGSRANQPQHF.

This rearrangement joins TRBV28 to TRBJ1-2; tentatively, D is TRBD1 (6 bases). V was trimmed by 3 bases and J by 7 bases, leaving 18 bases between them. Germline V lookup: CDR1 MDHEN, CDR2 SYDVKM. The CDR3 is made up of 15 amino acids. This CDR3 is CASSFAGPSGAGYTF. The CDR3 DNA sequence: TGTGCCAGCAGTTTCGCGGGGCCGTCAGGGGCTGGCTACACCTTC.

This clone appeared a few times. This chain connects TRBV7-2 to TRBJ2-7, with 13 bases matching TRBD2. The CDR3 runs 16 residues. V lost 4 bases, J lost 4 bases, and 7 bases stayed unmatched. In germline, CDR1 is SGHTA, CDR2 FQGNSA. CDR3 DNA: TGTGCCAGCAGCTCCCGGACTAGCGGGAGCAGATACGAGCAGTACTTC. Amino acids: CASSSRTSGSRYEQYF.

V and J are TRBV25-1 and TRBJ2-6; 11 nucleotides match TRBD1. The CDR3 contains 17 residues. V lost 4 bases, J lost 2 bases, and 4 bases stayed unmatched. Per the germline V gene, CDR1 is MGHDK and CDR2 is SYGVNS. The CDR3 DNA reads TGTGCCAGCAGTGGGAGGACAGGGGGCACTGGGGCCAACGTCCTGACTTTC. Translation gives CASSGRTGGTGANVLTF.

The chain couples TRBV6-5 to TRBJ2-1; 14 bases match TRBD2. With 6 bases clipped from V and 9 bases from J, the junction kept 7 bases outside the gene matches. CDR1 MNHEY and CDR2 SVGAGI come from the germline V gene. The CDR3 covers 15 residues. The CDR3 region is CASSPGLAGVREQFF. In nucleotides, the CDR3 is TGTGCCAGCAGCCCGGGACTAGCGGGAGTTCGTGAGCAGTTCTTC.

This rearrangement joins TRBV11-2 to TRBJ2-3; no definite D call. V lost 7 bases and J 1 base, leaving 12 bases between the germline ends. Germline V CDR1 and CDR2: SGHAT, FQNNGV. The CDR3 is made up of 14 amino acids. CDR3 in amino acids: CASTPPRRTDTQYF. The CDR3 nucleotides read TGTGCCAGCACCCCCCCCCGGCGCACAGATACGCAGTATTTT.

In this sample, this clone turned up a few times. The J gene is TRBJ1-1, the V gene TRBV19; 10 bases match TRBD1. V trimming: 6 bases; J trimming: 4 bases; junction bases outside the gene matches: 5. CDR3 length: 14 residues. In germline, CDR1 is LNHDA, CDR2 SQIVND (reference sequence). CDR3 coding DNA: TGTGCCAGTAGGATGGACAGGGGGACCACTGAAGCTTTCTTT. Translating gives CASRMDRGTTEAFF.

This chain connects TRBV5-5 to TRBJ1-5; 9 nucleotides agree with TRBD1. Trimming took 3 bases from V and 12 from J; bases not matched to a gene: 10. Germline loops: CDR1 SGHKS, CDR2 YYEKEE (reference sequence). There are 14 residues in the CDR3. CDR3 region: CASSWDRVQWGQHF. The CDR3 DNA is TGTGCCAGCAGCTGGGACAGGGTACAGTGGGGCCAGCATTTT.

The V call is TRBV11-2, the J call TRBJ2-7; 10 nucleotides match TRBD1. This CDR3 is built from 15 residues. Germline CDR1 reads SGHAT; CDR2 reads FQNNGV. The junction had 6 bases not matched to a gene; V was cut back by 3 bases and J by 4 bases. CDR3 sequence reads: CASSFPGQGLYEQYF. For the CDR3, the DNA is TGTGCCAGCAGCTTCCCGGGACAGGGGTTGTACGAGCAGTACTTC.

The DNA for the CDR3 is TGTGCCAGCAGTCGGGACAGGTATAATGAAAAACTGTTTTTT. Translation: CASSRDRYNEKLFF. The chain employs TRBV14 and TRBJ1-4; 8 bases line up with TRBD1. V lost 6 bases to trimming and J lost 4 bases; unmatched junction nucleotides: 4. CDR3 length equals 14 residues. Germline lookup yields CDR1 SGHDN and CDR2 FVKESK.

The chain uses TRBV9 and TRBJ2-7, with TRBD2 matching 12 bases. Germline-derived CDR1 and CDR2 are SGDLS and YYNGEE. V lost 1 base, J lost 7 bases, and 9 bases stayed unmatched. The CDR3 consists of 16 residues. The CDR3 spells CASSVTPTSGGGEQYF. CDR3 nucleotide sequence: TGTGCCAGCAGCGTAACCCCGACTAGCGGGGGTGGTGAGCAGTACTTC. Full variable domain (remainder filled in from reference TRBV9 and TRBJ2-7): DSGVTQTPKHLITATGQRVTLRCSPRSGDLSVYWYQQSLDQGLQFLIQYYNGEERAKGNILERFSAQQFPDLHSELNLSSLELGDSALYFCASSVTPTSGGGEQYFGPGTRLTVT.

The J gene is TRBJ2-1, the V gene TRBV6-5; TRBD1 or TRBD2 may be the D gene (5 bases each). Germline CDR1 reads MNHEY; CDR2 reads SVGAGI. V was shortened by 4 bases and J by 6 bases, with 10 bases between the two germline ends. The CDR3 contains 13 residues. CDR3 DNA: TGTGCCAGCAGTTGGGGGATGGGCAATGAGCAGTTCTTC. Translated: CASSWGMGNEQFF.

The chain recombines TRBV5-5 with TRBJ1-4; D is ambiguous. Trimming took 1 base from V and 8 from J, leaving 15 bases between them. CDR3 length: 15 amino acids. Looked up from germline, CDR1 is SGHKS and CDR2 is YYEKEE (reference sequence). CDR3 DNA sequence: TGTGCCAGCAGCTTGACGCTGAGAATGAAAGAAAAACTGTTTTTT. Translated: CASSLTLRMKEKLFF.

The V and J genes are TRBV7-3 and TRBJ2-7; 9 nucleotides agree with TRBD1. Trimming took 1 base from V and 1 from J; bases not matched to a gene: 2. The CDR3 consists of 15 residues. The germline V gene has CDR1 SGHTA and CDR2 FQGTGA. In DNA form, the CDR3 reads TGTGCCAGCAGCTTAATGACAGGGGGGTCCTACGAGCAGTACTTC. Amino acid sequence: CASSLMTGGSYEQYF.

This clone is a singleton in its sample. V and J are TRBV7-9 and TRBJ2-7; D is tentatively TRBD1 or TRBD2 (6 bases each). V gave up 1 base and J gave up 6 bases, with 13 bases separating them. The CDR3 is made up of 14 amino acids. CDR1 and CDR2 from the germline V gene are SEHNR and FQNEAQ (reference sequence). The CDR3: CASSLGQGRPEQYF. Written as DNA, the CDR3 is TGTGCCAGCAGCTTAGGGCAGGGGAGGCCCGAGCAGTACTTC.

The chain carries TRBV7-7 and TRBJ2-5; D is unresolved. This CDR3 has 14 amino acids. Germline CDR1 reads SSHAT; CDR2 reads FNYEAQ (reference sequence). The V end lost 0 bases, the J end lost 7 bases, and 12 bases lay between the germline ends. The CDR3: CASSLAAAAGTQYF. The CDR3 DNA reads TGTGCCAGCAGCTTAGCAGCTGCAGCAGGGACCCAGTACTTC.

This chain uses TRBV19 with TRBJ2-3, with 11 bases fitting TRBD2. With V trimmed by 5 bases and J by 9 bases, 13 bases remained unmatched. The CDR3 loop spans 16 amino acids. The V gene's germline CDR1 is LNHDA and CDR2 SQIVND (reference sequence). The CDR3: CASSARLAGPLGTQYF. In DNA, the CDR3 is TGTGCCAGTAGTGCAAGACTAGCGGGGCCCCTCGGGACGCAGTATTTT. Combining the CDR3 with reference TRBV19 and TRBJ2-3 gives the whole variable domain DGGITQSPKYLFRKEGQNVTLSCEQNLNHDAMYWYRQDPGQGLRLIYYSQIVNDFQKGDIAEGYSVSREKKESFPLTVTSAQKNPTAFYLCASSARLAGPLGTQYFGPGTRLTVL.

The genes are TRBV19 and TRBJ1-6; 9 bases line up with TRBD1. Germline V gives CDR1 LNHDA, CDR2 SQIVND (reference sequence). This CDR3 comprises 14 residues. J gave up 9 bases and V 3 bases, and 3 bases lay outside the gene matches. CDR3 loop: CASSIRQGGSPLHF. For the CDR3, the DNA is TGTGCCAGTAGTATCAGACAGGGGGGTTCACCCCTCCACTTT.

The V gene is TRBV11-3, the J gene TRBJ2-1; D is undetermined. This CDR3 region has 14 residues. CDR1 is SGHNT, CDR2 YENEEA, per germline. V was clipped by 3 bases and J by 5 bases, with 11 bases between them. The DNA of the CDR3 is TGTGCCAGCAGCTTTGGACGGATCAACAATGAGCAGTTCTTC. Translation: CASSFGRINNEQFF.

The chain employs TRBV19 and TRBJ1-2, with 8 bases that match TRBD1. CDR1 LNHDA and CDR2 SQIVND come from the germline V gene (reference sequence). V lost 4 bases, J lost 4 bases, and 8 bases stayed unmatched. The CDR3 is 15 residues long. The CDR3: CASSTSWTGSYGYTF. The DNA of the CDR3 is TGTGCCAGTAGTACTTCTTGGACAGGGAGCTATGGCTACACCTTC.

This sequence joins TRBV7-2 and TRBJ1-4; D possibly corresponds to TRBD1 (6 bases). With 7 bases removed from V and 6 bases from J, the gap between germline ends came to 18 bases. The CDR3 is 15 amino acids. CDR1 is SGHTA and CDR2 is FQGNSA in the germline V gene. CDR3 in DNA: TGTGCCAGCACCCCGGGTGGCCAGGGGCATGAAAAACTGTTTTTT. Protein sequence: CASTPGGQGHEKLFF.

The V gene is TRBV14, the J gene TRBJ2-5, with 9 positions matching TRBD2. Germline lookup yields CDR1 SGHDN and CDR2 FVKESK. After removal of 5 bases from V and 1 base from J, the junction contained 14 bases not matched to a gene. This CDR3 is 18 amino acids long. The CDR3 here is CASSFRAGGPLAQETQYF. The DNA for the CDR3 is TGTGCCAGCAGCTTCAGGGCGGGAGGGCCCCTGGCCCAAGAGACCCAGTACTTC.

The genes are TRBV5-4 and TRBJ1-2; D might be TRBD1 (5 bases). The V gene lost 0 bases and the J gene lost 8 bases, with 17 bases spanning the gap. CDR1 and CDR2 (germline): SGHNT, YYREEE (reference sequence). This CDR3 region has 15 residues. The CDR3 DNA reads as TGTGCCAGCAGCTTGGTCGGCAGGGACGGAGAAGGCTACACCTTC. This translates into CASSLVGRDGEGYTF.

This clone came up a few times. CDR3 in DNA: TGTGCCAGCAGTACAGGGAATGAGCAGTTCTTC. Protein sequence: CASSTGNEQFF. The rearrangement joins TRBV28 to TRBJ2-1, with D perhaps TRBD1 (6 bases). This CDR3 contains 11 residues. The germline V gene encodes CDR1 MDHEN and CDR2 SYDVKM. The V gene lost 5 bases and the J gene lost 7 bases, with 6 bases spanning the gap.

Worth noting for this clone: The conserved phenylalanine or tryptophan is not found at the CDR3 terminus, so this likely reflects a read error. This chain uses TRBV6-1 with TRBJ1-2; D is undetermined. There are 15 residues in the CDR3. CDR1 and CDR2 from the germline V gene are MNHNS and SASEGT. CDR3 DNA sequence: TGTGCCAGCAGGGAAGAGCGTACGGGCGCTCGAGGCTACACCCTC. Translated: CASREERTGARGYTL.

In nucleotides, the CDR3 is TGTGCCAGTCACAGACAGAATACTAATCAGCCCCAGCATTTT. Its translation: CASHRQNTNQPQHF. J is TRBJ1-5 and V is TRBV19, with a weak D call TRBD1 (5 bases). The CDR3 has 14 residues. CDR1 is LNHDA and CDR2 is SQIVND in the germline V gene (reference sequence). Trimming took off 8 bases at V and 4 bases at J, with 15 bases between the two ends.

The rearrangement links TRBV11-2 to TRBJ1-5; D not certain. V was trimmed by 1 base and J by 1 base, leaving 5 bases between them. The germline V gene has CDR1 SGHAT and CDR2 FQNNGV. The CDR3 is 14 residues long. The CDR3 nucleotides read TGTGCCAGCAGCTTAGCAGAAAGCAATCAGCCCCAGCATTTT. It encodes CASSLAESNQPQHF.

The rearrangement joins TRBV21-1 to TRBJ2-1. TRBV21-1 is a known pseudogene. CDR3 length: 20 amino acids. This CDR3 reads CASSKLGVFRVKTTRNEQFF. CDR3 nucleotide sequence: TGTGCCAGCAGCAAATTAGGGGTCTTCAGGGTCAAGACTACAAGGAATGAGCAGTTCTTC.